This TCR beta chain was found in a study of cytomegalovirus exposure and HLA in healthy donors. Broader study findings: In vitro work confirmed that three CMV-associated chains recognize CMV antigens. According to an earlier analysis, most TCR beta V segments yielded productive rearrangements about 90% or about 30% of the time.

With 5 bases clipped from V and 6 bases from J, the junction kept 11 bases outside the gene matches. Germline assignment: CDR1 LNHDA and CDR2 SQIVND (reference sequence). The CDR3 is made up of 16 amino acids. About this clone: Its antigen remains unknown.

The PCR used 60 Vbeta and 13 Jbeta primers. The repertoire was sequenced with immunoSEQ multiplex PCR; TCRdb's copy has only in-frame clones and lacks some. The sample comprises about 150,000 clones, 70% to 80% of which are singletons, and roughly 6.3% rests with the top ten. The clonotype originates from a man aged 45-65 years in good health and CMV-seropositive. V usage is TRBV19 and J usage is TRBJ2-2; 8 bases match TRBD1. Sequencing used PBMCs. CDR3 protein: CASSDDRGGDAGELFF. CDR3 DNA: TGTGCCAGTAGTGACGACAGGGGAGGCGACGCCGGGGAGCTGTTTTTT.